Below are 2 T cell receptor beta chains sequenced from a single sample in a study of PD-L1 blockade in urothelial cancer. Specified time point: pretreatment peripheral blood. TCRdb's copy holds only in-frame clones and misses some; the assay was immunoSEQ multiplex PCR. This sample has fewer than 95,000 clones, with 84% found just once. The source material was PBMCs, sampled around atezolizumab (anti-PD-L1) treatment. These receptors were obtained from a man in his sixties with urothelial cancer.

The rearrangement joins TRBV7-9 to TRBJ2-1; D is possibly TRBD1 (5 bases). The ends were cut back, 1 base at V and 15 bases at J, with 19 bases in the middle. The CDR3 length is 14 residues. Germline CDR1 and CDR2: SEHNR and FQNEAQ (reference sequence). The DNA for the CDR3 is TGTGCCAGCAGCTTAGAATCATGGGGCGGATCAATGTTCTTC. Protein: CASSLESWGGSMFF.

CDR3 in DNA: TGTGCCAGTAGCCGTAGCGGGGGGGCCTACGAGCAGTACTTC. Translated: CASSRSGGAYEQYF. The rearrangement links TRBV19 to TRBJ2-7, with TRBD2 matching over 11 bases. V lost 6 bases and J lost 2; bases outside the gene matches: 3. Per germline, CDR1 LNHDA and CDR2 SQIVND (reference sequence). This CDR3 has 14 residues.